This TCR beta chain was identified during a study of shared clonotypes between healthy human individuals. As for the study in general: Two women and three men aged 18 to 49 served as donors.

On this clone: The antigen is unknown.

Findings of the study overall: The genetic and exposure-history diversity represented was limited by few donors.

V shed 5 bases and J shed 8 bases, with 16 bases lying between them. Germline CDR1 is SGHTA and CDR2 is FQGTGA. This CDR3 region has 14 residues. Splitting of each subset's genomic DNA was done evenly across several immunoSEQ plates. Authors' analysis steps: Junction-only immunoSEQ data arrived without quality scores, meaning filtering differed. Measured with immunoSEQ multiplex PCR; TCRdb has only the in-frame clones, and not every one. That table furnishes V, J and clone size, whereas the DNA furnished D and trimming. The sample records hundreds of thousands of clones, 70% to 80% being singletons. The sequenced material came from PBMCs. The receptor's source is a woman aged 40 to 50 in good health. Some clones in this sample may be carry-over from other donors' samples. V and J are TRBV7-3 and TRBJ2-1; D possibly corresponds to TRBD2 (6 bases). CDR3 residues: CASSPLTSSHEQFF. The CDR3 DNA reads TGTGCCAGCAGCCCTCTTACTAGCTCCCATGAGCAGTTCTTC.